The 32 T cell receptor beta chains listed next were all sequenced from one sample in a study of T cell repertoires in cytomegalovirus infection. TCRdb processed the reads anew with MiXCR; each CDR3 protein has one entry. The profile shows approximately 910,000 distinct CDR3 sequences, 31% of them singletons. Their antigens remain unidentified. Here the sequenced sample was cultured CD8+ T cells from PBMCs, taken from culture after CMV antigen stimulation. The receptor set was obtained from a human donor in good health (CMV status not recorded). Some clones in this sample may be carry-over from other donors' samples.

This chain connects TRBV20-1 to TRBJ1-1; TRBD1 matches 9 bases. The V and J ends lost 4 bases and 0 bases, in that order; junction bases with no gene match: 6. This CDR3 is built from 15 residues. Per germline, CDR1 DFQATT and CDR2 SNEGSKA (reference sequence). The CDR3 region is CSAKRQGGLNTEAFF. The DNA for the CDR3 is TGCAGTGCTAAGCGACAGGGGGGTTTGAACACTGAAGCTTTCTTT.

This clonotype was seen only a few times. The V gene is TRBV2, the J gene TRBJ2-1, with TRBD2 identical over 10 bases. The V gene's germline CDR1 is SNHLY and CDR2 FYNNEI. The CDR3 runs 15 residues. Unmatched junction bases numbered 6, after V lost 3 bases and J lost 7 bases. The CDR3: CASSDQRGGLNEQFF. In nucleotides, the CDR3 is TGTGCCAGCAGTGACCAGCGGGGGGGCCTAAATGAGCAGTTCTTC. The full variable domain, in which reference TRBV2 and TRBJ2-1 provide the parts outside the CDR3, is EPEVTQTPSHQVTQMGQEVILRCVPISNHLYFYWYRQILGQKVEFLVSFYNNEISEKSEIFDDQFSVERPDGSNFTLKIRSTKLEDSAMYFCASSDQRGGLNEQFFGPGTRLTVL.

CDR3 bases: TGTGCCAGCAGCTTAAGCGGTCGGATCCACACTGAAGCTTTCTTT. Amino acid sequence: CASSLSGRIHTEAFF. This chain uses TRBV11-2 with TRBJ1-1; D not certain. The germline V and J ends were trimmed by 2 bases and 3 bases, with 13 bases remaining between them. Germline CDR1 is SGHAT and CDR2 is FQNNGV. There are 15 residues in the CDR3.

This clonotype turned up a few times. The chain uses TRBV4-1 and TRBJ2-2, with TRBD1 identical over 7 bases. Germline loops: CDR1 MGHRA, CDR2 YSYEKL. V shed 2 bases and J 5 bases; nucleotides not matched to a gene: 8. This CDR3 region has 16 residues. The CDR3 protein is CASSQNDRVGTGELFF. The CDR3 DNA reads as TGCGCCAGCAGCCAAAACGACAGGGTTGGGACCGGGGAGCTGTTTTTT.

V and J are TRBV10-3 and TRBJ2-7; D is perhaps TRBD2 (5 bases). This CDR3 region has 13 residues. V lost 7 bases, J lost 1 base, and 11 bases lay in between. Germline V gives CDR1 ENHRY, CDR2 SYGVKD. The CDR3 DNA reads TGTGCCATCACGGGGAGCGCATCCTACGAGCAGTACTTC. Its translation: CAITGSASYEQYF.

This chain connects TRBV4-1 to TRBJ2-2; D remains unclear. V lost 4 bases and J lost 3, with 9 bases in between. The CDR3 has 14 residues. The germline V gene encodes CDR1 MGHRA and CDR2 YSYEKL. The DNA for the CDR3 is TGCGCCAGCAGCCGTCAAAGGGACACCGGGGAGCTGTTTTTT. Its translation: CASSRQRDTGELFF.

This chain connects TRBV6-2 or TRBV6-3 to TRBJ1-1, with D hard to call. V gave up 4 bases and J gave up 6 bases, with 12 bases separating them. The CDR3 has 13 amino acids. Germline CDR1 and CDR2: MNHEY and SVGEGT. The CDR3 is CASSSREVPEAFF. Here the CDR3 DNA reads TGTGCCAGCAGTTCAAGGGAGGTCCCTGAAGCTTTCTTT.

In this sample, this clonotype turned up many times. The chain combines TRBV6-5 with TRBJ1-1, with D perhaps TRBD1 (5 bases). This CDR3 is built from 13 residues. Germline-derived CDR1 and CDR2 are MNHEY and SVGAGI. V lost 7 bases to trimming and J lost 4 bases, with 13 bases between them. The chain's CDR3 is CASNPRGTTEAFF. DNA of the CDR3: TGTGCCAGCAACCCCAGAGGGACCACTGAAGCTTTCTTT.

This chain uses TRBV7-9 with TRBJ2-1; 8 bases are shared with TRBD2. The germline V gene has CDR1 SEHNR and CDR2 FQNEAQ (reference sequence). J lost 9 bases, V lost 4 bases, and 8 bases had no gene match. The CDR3 has 14 residues. CDR3 region: CASSSNRAGGEQFF. CDR3 nucleotides: TGTGCCAGCAGCTCTAACAGGGCGGGAGGTGAGCAGTTCTTC.

This clonotype was counted between two and nine times. The chain uses TRBV6-5 and TRBJ1-2, with TRBD1 matching over 8 bases. This CDR3 contains 15 residues. Germline CDR1 MNHEY, CDR2 SVGAGI. V was pared by 0 bases and J by 8 bases, with 8 bases of the junction left unmatched. Here the CDR3 DNA reads TGTGCCAGCAGTTACTCCGGGACAGGCCCCAGAGGCTACACCTTC. As protein: CASSYSGTGPRGYTF.

This clonotype was observed a handful of times. The V and J genes are TRBV28 and TRBJ1-1; a weak D match, TRBD1 (5 bases). This CDR3 has 17 residues. Germline V lookup: CDR1 MDHEN, CDR2 SYDVKM. V was clipped by 2 bases and J by 4 bases, with 20 bases between them. In nucleotides, the CDR3 is TGTGCCAGCAGTTTAGACCCTGGGGGAGGGAGGTCCACTGAAGCTTTCTTT. This encodes CASSLDPGGGRSTEAFF.

This clonotype was counted a few times. This chain connects TRBV7-4 to TRBJ1-1, with D perhaps matching TRBD1 (6 bases). The CDR3 covers 16 residues. V lost 4 bases to trimming and J lost 4 bases, with 19 bases between them. The germline CDR1 and CDR2 sequences are SGHVT and SQSDAQ. CDR3 sequence: CASSWPTGNVITEAFF. CDR3 DNA sequence: TGTGCCAGCAGCTGGCCCACAGGGAACGTCATCACTGAAGCTTTCTTT. Full variable domain (outside the CDR3, taken from reference TRBV7-4 and TRBJ1-1): GAGVSQSPRYKVAKRGRDVALRCDSISGHVTLYWYRQTLGQGSEVLTYSQSDAQRDKSGRPSGRFSAERPERSVSTLKIQRTEQGDSAVYLCASSWPTGNVITEAFFGQGTRLTVV.

This clonotype was counted a few times. The J gene is TRBJ2-1, the V gene TRBV28, with D possibly being TRBD2 (7 bases). In germline, CDR1 is MDHEN, CDR2 SYDVKM. This CDR3 is 14 amino acids long. Trimming shortened V by 7 bases and J by 7 bases, and 17 bases separated the two germline ends. CDR3 region: CASTWGGGNNEQFF. Here the CDR3 DNA reads TGTGCCAGCACCTGGGGAGGGGGTAATAATGAGCAGTTCTTC.

This rearrangement joins TRBV5-3 to TRBJ1-6, with 10 bases lining up with TRBD1. TRBV5-3 qualifies as an ORF whose function is uncertain. The CDR3 loop spans 19 amino acids. The ends lost 8 bases at V and 8 bases at J; junction bases unmatched: 22. The CDR3 region has the DNA TGTGCCAGCAGCAATACCGGGACAGGGGTATCCTCCTTCCATTCACCCCTCCACTTT. It specifies CASSNTGTGVSSFHSPLHF.

In the case of this clonotype: A much more abundant neighbour one base away suggests this may be a read error. This rearrangement joins TRBV7-2 to TRBJ2-5; TRBD1 is a possible D gene (5 bases). This CDR3 spans 12 amino acids. Germline CDR1 is SGHTA and CDR2 is FQGNSA. The CDR3 loop reads CASSSGLETQCF. DNA for the CDR3: TGTGCCAGCAGCTCAGGGTTGGAGACCCAGTGCTTC.

The rearrangement joins TRBV7-9 to TRBJ2-2; TRBD2 agrees at 7 bases. V lost 4 bases, J lost 1 base, and 0 bases stayed unmatched. CDR3 length equals 14 residues. Per the germline V gene, CDR1 is SEHNR and CDR2 is FQNEAQ (reference sequence). The CDR3 is CASSWEGNTGELFF. For the CDR3, the DNA is TGTGCCAGCAGCTGGGAGGGGAACACCGGGGAGCTGTTTTTT.

The CDR3 DNA reads as TGTGCCAGCAGCTCAAGGACAGAAAGAAGCACAGATACGCAGTATTTT. The encoded protein is CASSSRTERSTDTQYF. The chain links TRBV7-6 to TRBJ2-3, with D possibly matching TRBD1 (6 bases). Germline V lookup: CDR1 SGHVS, CDR2 FNYEAQ. This CDR3 contains 16 residues. V lost 4 bases and J lost 0, with 14 bases in between.

This clonotype was found a few times. V is TRBV15 and J is TRBJ1-6; possible D gene TRBD1, 5 bases. The germline V and J ends were trimmed by 3 bases and 7 bases, with 13 bases remaining between them. The CDR3 has 15 residues. The germline V gene has CDR1 LNHNV and CDR2 YYDKDF (reference sequence). As DNA, the CDR3 is TGTGCCACCAGCAGTTCACACAGGATGAATTCACCCCTCCACTTT. Translating it yields CATSSSHRMNSPLHF. The variable domain in full, completed from reference TRBV15 and TRBJ1-6, reads DAMVIQNPRYQVTQFGKPVTLSCSQTLNHNVMYWYQQKSSQAPKLLFHYYDKDFNNEADTPDNFQSRRPNTSFCFLDIRSPGLGDTAMYLCATSSSHRMNSPLHFGNGTRLTVT.

In its sample, this clonotype was seen a few times. V gene TRBV19 combines with J gene TRBJ1-1; maybe TRBD1 (6 bases). The V end was cut by 5 bases, the J end by 0 bases, with 16 bases between. Germline lookup yields CDR1 LNHDA and CDR2 SQIVND (reference sequence). The CDR3 runs to 16 residues. The CDR3 here is CASSLRGIDMNTEAFF. CDR3 nucleotides: TGTGCCAGTAGTTTGAGGGGGATCGATATGAACACTGAAGCTTTCTTT.

This chain uses TRBV6-5 with TRBJ2-1; TRBD2 might be the D (6 bases). Trimming removed 11 bases at V and 7 bases at J, with 15 bases between. The CDR3 length is 12 residues. Germline lookup yields CDR1 MNHEY and CDR2 SVGAGI. CDR3 sequence: CAVSGGENEQFF. The CDR3 DNA follows: TGTGCCGTCTCTGGCGGGGAAAATGAGCAGTTCTTC.

The chain carries TRBV27 and TRBJ1-6, with D tentatively TRBD1 (5 bases). The CDR3 extends over 16 amino acids. V was shortened by 5 bases and J by 10 bases, with 21 bases between the two germline ends. CDR1 and CDR2 from the germline V gene are MNHEY and SMNVEV (reference sequence). In nucleotides, the CDR3 is TGTGCCAGCAGTGATCCCCCCGGGACCGTGCTGTCACCCCTCCACTTT. Protein sequence: CASSDPPGTVLSPLHF.

The chain joins TRBV29-1 to TRBJ2-3; 8 positions agree with TRBD2. The CDR3 loop spans 13 amino acids. The ends lost 5 bases at V and 6 bases at J; junction bases unmatched: 7. The germline CDR1 and CDR2 sequences are SQVTM and ANQGSEA. DNA for the CDR3: TGCAGCGTTAGGAGCGGGGGCCCTGATACGCAGTATTTT. This translates into CSVRSGGPDTQYF.

The rearrangement uses TRBV12-3 or TRBV12-4 and TRBJ1-2; weak D call: TRBD1 (5 bases). Trimming removed 8 bases at V and 2 bases at J, with 12 bases between. The CDR3 runs to 13 residues. The CDR3, as DNA: TGTGCCAGCTCTCGGGACGGCAACTATGGCTACACCTTC. Protein sequence: CASSRDGNYGYTF.

This clonotype was seen a handful of times. The chain couples TRBV6-1 to TRBJ2-2; the match to TRBD1 covers 8 bases. CDR3 length equals 15 residues. CDR1 and CDR2 from the germline V gene are MNHNS and SASEGT. Trimming took 7 bases from V and 2 from J; bases not matched to a gene: 6. CDR3 protein: CASKFRGLNTGELFF. Here the CDR3 DNA reads TGTGCCAGCAAATTCAGGGGGCTAAACACCGGGGAGCTGTTTTTT.

This clonotype was recorded at least ten times. The chain has TRBV7-2 and TRBJ2-1; 8 bases are shared with TRBD2. The CDR3 has 16 amino acids. Unmatched junction bases numbered 8, after V lost 3 bases and J lost 4 bases. From germline, CDR1 is SGHTA and CDR2 FQGNSA. The CDR3 protein is CASSFRGGRGYNEQFF. CDR3 nucleotide sequence: TGTGCCAGCAGCTTTCGCGGGGGGCGGGGTTACAATGAGCAGTTCTTC.

This clonotype was seen only a few times. The chain couples TRBV4-1 to TRBJ1-6; 7 bases agree with TRBD1. The CDR3 totals 18 residues. Germline trimming cut 0 bases from V and 8 bases from J; bases unmatched to any gene: 13. CDR1 is MGHRA, CDR2 YSYEKL, per germline. CDR3 in amino acids: CASSQDRQGGGFDSPLHF. In nucleotides, the CDR3 is TGCGCCAGCAGCCAAGATAGGCAGGGGGGGGGCTTCGATTCACCCCTCCACTTT.

This chain uses TRBV7-6 with TRBJ2-5; no reliable D call. V was clipped by 10 bases and J by 0 bases, with 12 bases between them. Germline values: CDR1 SGHVS, CDR2 FNYEAQ. The length of the CDR3 is 13 residues. CDR3 coding DNA: TGTGCCACCGCGGACGGGTACCAAGAGACCCAGTACTTC. This encodes CATADGYQETQYF.

This chain uses TRBV5-6 with TRBJ2-7; D remains ambiguous. Germline V gene data show CDR1 as SGHDT and CDR2 as YYEEEE. The CDR3 contains 14 residues. Trimming cost V 5 bases and J 0 bases, with 12 bases left between them. The CDR3 region has the DNA TGTGCCAGCAGATTCGGACGGAGCTCCTACGAGCAGTACGTC. This gives the protein CASRFGRSSYEQYV.

The chain recombines TRBV19 with TRBJ2-1, with no clear D. V was trimmed by 1 base and J by 8 bases, leaving 9 bases between them. The CDR3 extends over 13 amino acids. Germline V gives CDR1 LNHDA, CDR2 SQIVND (reference sequence). Here the CDR3 DNA reads TGTGCCAGTAGTATAGGGGTTTGGGATGAGCAGTTCTTC. This sequence encodes CASSIGVWDEQFF.

This CDR3 is CASSGRGSGTEAFF. In DNA, the CDR3 is TGTGCCAGCAGCGGCAGGGGGTCGGGCACTGAAGCTTTCTTT. The V gene is TRBV7-2, the J gene TRBJ1-1, with 7 bases fitting TRBD1. Germline CDR1 is SGHTA and CDR2 is FQGNSA. This CDR3 contains 14 residues. V was pared by 5 bases and J by 4 bases, with 7 bases of the junction left unmatched.

This sequence joins TRBV5-1 and TRBJ1-2, with 7 bases fitting TRBD1. CDR1 is SGHRS and CDR2 is YFSETQ in the germline V gene. This CDR3 has 15 amino acids. After removal of 0 bases from V and 3 bases from J, the junction contained 5 bases not matched to a gene. DNA for the CDR3: TGCGCCAGCAGCTTGGAGGAGGGGGCTGACTATGGCTACACCTTC. Translation: CASSLEEGADYGYTF.

With respect to this clonotype: A much larger clone differs from this one at a single base, so this may be a read error. The chain employs TRBV7-2 and TRBJ1-5; D unclear. This CDR3 is built from 17 residues. The germline V gene has CDR1 SGHTA and CDR2 FQGNSA. The CDR3: CVSSSELYPAATQPQHF. The DNA for the CDR3 is TGTGTCAGCAGCTCCGAACTCTATCCCGCGGCCACTCAGCCCCAGCATTTT.